This T cell receptor beta chain is from a study of shared clonotypes between healthy human individuals. TCRdb keeps only in-frame clones here, not all; method: immunoSEQ multiplex PCR. Of around 2,000,000 clones listed, about 95% were seen once; the top ten hold 1.1%. Trimming removed 5 bases at V and 6 bases at J, with 11 bases between. CDR3 length: 12 residues. The germline gives CDR1 GTSNPN, CDR2 SVGIG (reference sequence). CD45RO-negative CD8 cells positively selected for CCR7 made up the naive population, which excluded terminally differentiated effector memory CD45RA+ cells. On this clone itself: Possible read error: a much larger clone is one base away.

This chain links TRBV30 with TRBJ2-1; maybe TRBD1 (5 bases). Sequencing used naive CD8+ T cells sorted from blood. The origin of this receptor is a man aged 18 to 35 in good health. The CDR3 reads CAWGRESNEQFF. CDR3 DNA sequence: TGTGCCTGGGGCAGGGAAAGCAATGAGCAGTTCTTC.